The rows below give T cell receptor beta chains drawn from one sample of a study of cytomegalovirus exposure and HLA in healthy donors. Assay: immunoSEQ multiplex PCR; the TCRdb copy retains only in-frame clones and omits some. The sample carries 150,000 to 200,000 clones, 85% recorded once. Sequencing input: PBMCs. The receptors stem from a man between 18 and 29 years old in good health and CMV-seropositive. The CDR3 runs from the conserved cysteine through the conserved F or W. The order of the fields is J gene, clone size, V gene, D gene, CDR3 DNA, CDR3 protein. A D gene is named only where the DNA matches it firmly. A row's size may be missing; if present it is once, few, many or a size class.

TRBJ1-3	NA	TRBV6-1	NA	TGTGCCAGCAGTGAACGCGGGGCTGGAAACACCATATATTTT	CASSERGAGNTIYF
TRBJ1-5	NA	TRBV28	TRBD1	TGTGCCAGCAGTTTAAGGTGGGACAGGGGGCTGAGGCAGCCCCAGCATTTT	CASSLRWDRGLRQPQHF
TRBJ1-6	NA	TRBV4-2	NA	TGTGCCAGCAGCTTGGCAGTGGGGGGTAACTTGGATTCACCCCTCCACTTT	CASSLAVGGNLDSPLHF
TRBJ2-7	NA	TRBV4-2	TRBD1	TGTGCCAGCAGCCAAGAGGCAGGGGGCCGCTACGAGCAGTACTTC	CASSQEAGGRYEQYF
TRBJ2-1	NA	TRBV19	TRBD2	TGTGCCAGTAGTATAAGCGGGAGCCACTACAATGAGCAGTTCTTC	CASSISGSHYNEQFF
TRBJ1-2	NA	TRBV5-6	TRBD1	TGTGCCAGCAGCCCGGGACAGCTTAATGGCTACACCTTC	CASSPGQLNGYTF
TRBJ2-4	NA	TRBV15	TRBD1	TGTGCCACCAGCAGAGATTTGGGGCAGGACAGGAAAAACATTCAGTACTTC	CATSRDLGQDRKNIQYF
TRBJ2-7	NA	TRBV6-5	TRBD1	TGTGCCAGCAGCGCCGGGACAGGGGGTTCTTACGAGCAGTACTTC	CASSAGTGGSYEQYF
TRBJ2-1	NA	TRBV7-9	TRBD2	TGTGCCAGCAGCTGGGCTAGCGGGAGGGCGAATGAGCAGTTCTTC	CASSWASGRANEQFF
TRBJ2-5	NA	TRBV6-1	TRBD1	TGTGCCAGCAGCGGGACAGGGGTAGAGACCCAGTACTTC	CASSGTGVETQYF
TRBJ2-5	few	TRBV6-1	NA	TGTGCCAGCAGTGAGTACGGGGGGCCTAACAAAAAGACCCAGTACTTC	CASSEYGGPNKKTQYF
TRBJ2-5	NA	TRBV4-1	NA	TGCGCCAGCAGCCAGGCGGTTGGGGGGTGGGCCACCCAGTACTTC	CASSQAVGGWATQYF
TRBJ2-7	NA	TRBV5-1	TRBD1	TGCGCCAGCAGCTCCGATGGACAGGGGGTTCACGAGCAGTACTTC	CASSSDGQGVHEQYF
TRBJ1-2	NA	TRBV6-1	TRBD1	TGTGCCAGCAGTGAGGGGGACAGGGGGCTTAAAGGCTACACCTTC	CASSEGDRGLKGYTF
TRBJ1-5	NA	TRBV6-4	NA	TGTGCCAGCAGTTTGGGAGCCCAGCATTTT	CASSLGAQHF
TRBJ1-2	NA	TRBV11-2	TRBD1	TGTGCCAGCAGCCCGAAGCCGGGACAGGGGGACTATGGCTACACCTTC	CASSPKPGQGDYGYTF
TRBJ2-7	NA	TRBV10-1	TRBD2	TGCGCCAGCAGTCACCACAAGATAAAGGGACTAGCGGACTCCTACGAGCAGTACTTC	CASSHHKIKGLADSYEQYF
TRBJ2-1	NA	TRBV14	NA	TGTGCCAGCAGCCACCCAGCGGGTTTGTCCTACAATGAGCAGTTCTTC	CASSHPAGLSYNEQFF
TRBJ2-3	NA	TRBV5-1	NA	TGCGCCAGCAGCCCACGGACACGACTTAGCACAGATACGCAGTATTTT	CASSPRTRLSTDTQYF
TRBJ1-1	NA	TRBV5-1	TRBD1	TGCGCCAGCAGCGCCTCGGGACAGTATCAAAACACTGAAGCTTTCTTT	CASSASGQYQNTEAFF
TRBJ2-5	NA	TRBV7-7	NA	TGTGCCAGCACTCGAGACAGCCAAGAGACCCAGTACTTC	CASTRDSQETQYF
TRBJ2-7	NA	TRBV7-9	NA	TGTGCCAGCAGCTTAGGACAGGCGGCCGACTACGAGCAGTACTTC	CASSLGQAADYEQYF
TRBJ1-1	NA	TRBV7-9	NA	TGTGCCAGCAGCTTGAGGCAGTTGAACACTGAAGCTTTCTTT	CASSLRQLNTEAFF
TRBJ2-1	NA	TRBV6-1	NA	TGTGCCAGCAGTGATCAGCGCGCCCTCCTTTACAATGAGCAGTTCTTC	CASSDQRALLYNEQFF
TRBJ1-3	few	TRBV7-6	NA	TGTGCCAGCAGCTTAGCGACAACAGACTCTGGAAACACCATATATTTT	CASSLATTDSGNTIYF
TRBJ2-5	NA	TRBV2	NA	TGTGCCAGCAATCTGGGGCCAGAAGGAGAGACCCAGTACTTC	CASNLGPEGETQYF
TRBJ2-5	NA	TRBV6-5	NA	TGTGCCAGCAGTTACCAATGGGACAGCGGGGAGACCCAGTACTTC	CASSYQWDSGETQYF
TRBJ2-3	NA	TRBV7-2	NA	TGTGCCAGCAACTCTCCGGGCACAGATACGCAGTATTTT	CASNSPGTDTQYF
TRBJ2-2	NA	TRBV28	TRBD2	TGTGCCAGCAGTTTGGGGGGGTTGGGGACCGGGGAGCTGTTTTTT	CASSLGGLGTGELFF
TRBJ2-3	NA	TRBV6-1	TRBD1	TGTGCCAGCAGTGAAGAGGGACAGGGGGCAGATACGCAGTATTTT	CASSEEGQGADTQYF
TRBJ2-7	NA	TRBV7-9	TRBD2	TGTGCCAGCAGCCTGGCTTTTAGCGGGAGCTCCTACGAGCAGTACTTC	CASSLAFSGSSYEQYF
TRBJ2-5	once	TRBV7-2	TRBD1	TGTGCCAGCAGAAAAGACAGGGGGCAAGAGACCCAGTACTTC	CASRKDRGQETQYF
TRBJ1-5	NA	TRBV10-2	NA	TGCGCCAGCAGTGGGACAGTTAGCAATCAGCCCCAGCATTTT	CASSGTVSNQPQHF
TRBJ2-1	NA	TRBV30	NA	TGTGCCTGGAGTCGCGGGACCCGCAGCTCCTACAATGAGCAGTTCTTC	CAWSRGTRSSYNEQFF
TRBJ2-5	NA	TRBV4-1	TRBD2	TGCGCCAGCAGCCCCGGACTAGCGGGAGGGACCCAGTACTTC	CASSPGLAGGTQYF
TRBJ1-1	few	TRBV28	TRBD1	TGTGCCAGCAGTCTGACAGGGCGGGAGGACACTGAAGCTTTCTTT	CASSLTGREDTEAFF
TRBJ2-5	NA	TRBV9	NA	TGTGCCAGCAGCGTAGACTCAGGTCAAGAGACCCAGTACTTC	CASSVDSGQETQYF
TRBJ2-5	NA	TRBV2	TRBD2	TGTGCCAGCAGTAGGACTAGCGGGACCCAGTACTTC	CASSRTSGTQYF
TRBJ2-2	NA	TRBV4-1	TRBD1	TGCGCCAGCAGCCAGGGCCCCGTGACAGGGGGTTACACCGGGGAGCTGTTTTTT	CASSQGPVTGGYTGELFF
TRBJ1-5	NA	TRBV5-8	NA	TGTGCCAGCAGCTTGGTACCCCGGCAGCCCCAGCATTTT	CASSLVPRQPQHF
TRBJ2-2	NA	TRBV4-1	NA	TGCGCCAGCAGCCAAACGGGAGTCGACACCGGGGAGCTGTTTTTT	CASSQTGVDTGELFF
TRBJ2-7	few	TRBV5-1	TRBD2	TGCGCCAGCAGCACCCTAGCGGGGGGCTTCTACGAGCAGTACTTC	CASSTLAGGFYEQYF
TRBJ2-7	few	TRBV5-1	TRBD2	TGCGCCAGCAGCTTGGCCGGGACTAACGCCTACGAGCAGTACTTC	CASSLAGTNAYEQYF
TRBJ1-5	NA	TRBV5-1	TRBD1	TGCGCCAGCAGCCCCGGGACAGAAGTTAGCAATCAGCCCCAGCATTTT	CASSPGTEVSNQPQHF
TRBJ2-5	NA	TRBV5-1	NA	TGCGCCAGCACCCGACAGGCCGATGCTCAAGAGACCCAGTACTTC	CASTRQADAQETQYF
TRBJ1-1	NA	TRBV10-1	NA	TGCGCCAGCAGTGAACAGGGTAACACTGAAGCTTTCTTT	CASSEQGNTEAFF
TRBJ2-5	NA	TRBV23-1	TRBD2	TGCGCCAGCAGTCAATCTGGGGGACTAGCTCTTAGACAAGAGACCCAGTACTTC	CASSQSGGLALRQETQYF
TRBJ1-5	NA	TRBV28	TRBD1	TGTGCCAGCACGGTTGGGACAGGTGAAATCTTTAGACATTTT	CASTVGTGEIFRHF
TRBJ1-4	NA	TRBV6-1	TRBD1	TGTGCCAGCAGTGAGGACAGGATTAATGAAAAACTGTTTTTT	CASSEDRINEKLFF
TRBJ2-3	NA	TRBV27	TRBD1	TGTGCCACCTCCTGGACAGGGCTGGGGGATACGCAGTATTTT	CATSWTGLGDTQYF
TRBJ1-2	NA	TRBV7-2	NA	TGTGCCAGCAGCCCAGGAGAGGGGGGGGGCTATGGCTACACCTTC	CASSPGEGGGYGYTF
TRBJ2-7	NA	TRBV30	TRBD1	TGTGCCTGGAACCGACAGGGGACGGGCGAGCAGTACTTC	CAWNRQGTGEQYF
TRBJ2-5	NA	TRBV5-8	NA	TGTGCCAGCAGCTCGGTCGGGGAGACCCAGTACTTC	CASSSVGETQYF
TRBJ2-3	NA	TRBV5-1	TRBD1	TGCGCCAGCAGCAGTCGACAGGGTGGGCCAGATACGCAGTATTTT	CASSSRQGGPDTQYF
TRBJ1-1	NA	TRBV9	TRBD1	TGTGCCAGCAGCGCGCGGACAGGCCGGAACACTGAAGCTTTCTTT	CASSARTGRNTEAFF
TRBJ1-2	NA	TRBV14	TRBD1	TGTGCCAGCAGCCCGGGGACAGGGGGCTTTTATGGCTACACCTTC	CASSPGTGGFYGYTF
TRBJ1-2	NA	TRBV7-9	NA	TGTGCCAGCAGCTCGCCTCGGTATGGCTACACCTTC	CASSSPRYGYTF